The clone carrying this TCR beta chain was recorded a few times. Its antigen is currently unknown. This sample stems from a study of response to subunit inactivated influenza vaccine. Study-level findings and limits: Authors suggested few new T cells are recruited by each seasonal influenza vaccination.

With 5 bases clipped from V and 1 base from J, the junction kept 4 bases outside the gene matches. The CDR3 spans 15 residues. CDR1 and CDR2 (germline): SGHRS, YFSETQ. TCRdb re-derived calls from the RT-PCR reads in MiXCR, one entry per CDR3 protein. The sample lists over 800,000 distinct CDR3 sequences; 21% were seen once. Sequences were derived from PBMCs from blood, sampled 5 to 6 days after vaccination. The V gene is TRBV5-1, the J gene TRBJ2-1, with 9 bases that match TRBD2. This clonotype was sampled from a man aged 50 to 60 who received an inactivated influenza vaccine. As DNA, the CDR3 is TGCGCCAGCAGTTGGAGCGGGGGGTCCTACAATGAGCAGTTCTTC. Translation: CASSWSGGSYNEQFF.